This passage covers 16 T cell receptor delta chains from one sample sequenced in a study of gamma-delta T cells after stem cell transplantation. TCRdb made new clone calls on the RT-PCR reads using CATT. The sample has over 9,000 delta-chain clones, over 1% seen once. What was sequenced was gamma-delta T cells. These receptors came from a human donor. It is not recorded whose cells these are; they may come from a transplant donor.

A few counts support this clone. TCRdb records a much larger clone's protein for this DNA, with a difference at residue 14 that likely arises from a read error; the protein given is the translation of the DNA. V usage is TRDV2 and J usage is TRDJ1; 12 bases agree with TRDD3. There are 17 residues in the CDR3. The germline V gene encodes CDR1 GEAIGNYY and CDR2 EKD. The CDR3, as DNA: TGTGCCTGTGACACGGTACTGGGGGATACCTACACCGATAACCTCATCTTT. This gives the protein CACDTVLGDTYTDNLIF.

This clone was counted only a few times. This may stem from a read error, because a much larger clone lies one nucleotide away. The rearrangement uses TRDV2 and TRDJ1, with TRDD3 matching over 9 bases. In germline, CDR1 is GEAIGNYY, CDR2 EKD. This CDR3 is 19 amino acids long. V trimming: 1 base; J trimming: 0 bases; junction bases outside the gene matches: 14. The DNA for the CDR3 is TGTGCCTGTGACACGCTGTACGAACTGGGGGACTTGTACACCGATAAACTCATCTTT. Translated: CACDTLYELGDLYTDKLIF.

This clone has more than one count but fewer than ten. J is TRDJ1 and V is TRDV2, with 8 bases aligning to TRDD3. CDR1 and CDR2 (germline): GEAIGNYY, EKD. Germline trimming cut 0 bases from V and 1 base from J; bases unmatched to any gene: 9. This CDR3 contains 17 residues. CDR3 loop: CACDTLGEPSATDKLIF. The CDR3 bases are TGTGCCTGTGACACCCTGGGGGAGCCAAGCGCCACCGATAAACTCATCTTT.

This chain joins TRDV2 and TRDJ1; D uncertain. The germline V and J ends were trimmed by 4 bases and 0 bases, with 23 bases remaining between them. This CDR3 is 18 amino acids long. The germline V gene encodes CDR1 GEAIGNYY and CDR2 EKD. CDR3 loop: CACELLWDPTRYTDKLIF. CDR3 nucleotides: TGTGCCTGTGAATTACTGTGGGACCCGACCCGATACACCGATAAACTCATCTTT.

There are many counts of this clone. The same CDR3 can be traced to other DNA sequences in this sample. The gene calls are TRDV2 and TRDJ1, with 10 bases fitting TRDD3. The CDR3 runs to 17 residues. Germline CDR1 reads GEAIGNYY; CDR2 reads EKD. V was clipped by 3 bases and J by 1 base; unmatched bases: 10. The CDR3 sequence: CACDPVLGDLSTDKLIF. CDR3 sequence (DNA): TGTGCCTGTGACCCCGTACTGGGGGATTTATCCACCGATAAACTCATCTTT.

This clone was observed at least ten times. The chain links TRDV2 to TRDJ1; 9 bases line up with TRDD3. From germline, CDR1 is GEAIGNYY and CDR2 EKD. There are 18 residues in the CDR3. The J segment lost 0 bases and the V segment lost 3 bases, leaving 13 bases of the junction unmatched. This CDR3 reads CACDLLTKLGEYTDKLIF. The CDR3 bases are TGTGCCTGTGACCTCCTTACGAAACTGGGGGAATACACCGATAAACTCATCTTT.

Worth noting for this clone: Germline is not matched at one junction end, which may reflect a read error. At the DNA level, this CDR3 is encoded by other sequences in the same sample as well. The V gene is TRDV2, the J gene TRDJ1; 9 nucleotides align to TRDD3. The germline V gene has CDR1 GEAIGNYY and CDR2 EKD. This CDR3 has 17 residues. CDR3 region: CACDNMLGDGHTDKLIF. The DNA of the CDR3 is TGTGCCTGTGACAATATGCTGGGGGATGGTCACACTGATAAACTCATCTTT.

This clone was found a few times. Other DNA sequences in the sample encode the same CDR3. This sequence joins TRDV2 and TRDJ1; 12 bases are a match to TRDD3. The CDR3 totals 18 residues. CDR1 is GEAIGNYY, CDR2 EKD, per germline. Germline trimming cut 0 bases from V and 0 bases from J; bases unmatched to any gene: 7. The CDR3 DNA reads as TGTGCCTGTGACACCTTACTGGGGGATACCTCGTACACCGATAAACTCATCTTT. Translated, it gives CACDTLLGDTSYTDKLIF.

This clone is medium-sized (0.01 to 0.1%) in the sample. The chain joins TRDV2 to TRDJ1; TRDD3 might be the D (6 bases). Trimming took 3 bases from V and 4 from J, leaving 14 bases between them. Germline lookup yields CDR1 GEAIGNYY and CDR2 EKD. The CDR3 runs 14 residues. The CDR3 nucleotides are TGTGCCTGTGACCTAATGGGGGCCCACGATAAACTCATCTTT. Protein sequence: CACDLMGAHDKLIF.

As concerns this clone: This probably arose from a read error, given a far larger clone one base away. Within the sample, other DNA sequences also encode this same CDR3. The rearrangement links TRDV2 to TRDJ1, with D tentatively TRDD3 (6 bases). There are 14 residues in the CDR3. V shed 3 bases and J shed 0 bases, with 10 bases lying between them. Germline V gene sequence: CDR1 GEAIGNYY, CDR2 EKD. CDR3 nucleotide sequence: TGTGCCTGTGACTCACTGGGAGACACCGATAAACTCATCTTT. Amino acids: CACDSLGDTDKLIF.

The chain combines TRDV2 with TRDJ1, with 9 nucleotides matching TRDD3. The CDR3 is 17 residues long. Trimming removed 1 base from V and 7 bases from J; junction bases left unmatched: 15. Germline assignment: CDR1 GEAIGNYY and CDR2 EKD. CDR3 loop: CACDTLLGDTRAGKLIF. CDR3 coding DNA: TGTGCCTGTGACACGTTACTGGGGGACACCAGAGCCGGTAAACTCATCTTT.

This clone ranks as medium-sized. The chain joins TRDV2 to TRDJ1; 12 bases agree with TRDD3. The germline gives CDR1 GEAIGNYY, CDR2 EKD. Losses at the gene ends were 3 bases for V and 4 bases for J; bases not matched to a gene: 17. The CDR3 totals 19 residues. This CDR3 is CACDALLGDTKLRGDKLIF. CDR3 sequence (DNA): TGTGCCTGTGACGCTCTACTGGGGGATACAAAGCTTCGAGGCGATAAACTCATCTTT.

This clone was counted between two and nine times. A far larger clone differs by one base, so this is likely a read error. This same CDR3 is encoded by further DNA sequences in the sample. The rearrangement joins TRDV2 to TRDJ1; D possibly corresponds to TRDD3 (6 bases). This CDR3 contains 22 residues. CDR1 and CDR2 (germline): GEAIGNYY, EKD. The CDR3 here is CACDTIKPGDSTLAKYTDKLIF. The CDR3 bases are TGTGCCTGTGACACCATAAAGCCGGGGGACTCTACGCTGGCCAAGTACACCGACAAACTCATCTTT.

Regarding this clone: A read error is possible here, since a much larger clone lies one base away. The same CDR3 is also encoded by other DNA sequences in this sample. V and J are TRDV2 and TRDJ1, with 8 bases lining up with TRDD3. This CDR3 has 14 amino acids. From germline, CDR1 is GEAIGNYY and CDR2 EKD. The CDR3, as DNA: TGTGCCTGTGATCACGTACTGGGGGGGGATAAACTCATCTTC. It encodes CACDHVLGGDKLIF.

Turning to this clone: TCRdb assigns this DNA the protein of a much larger clone, which departs from its translation at residue 6; this likely reflects a read error, and the protein shown comes from translating the DNA. J is TRDJ1 and V is TRDV2, with 8 bases that match TRDD3. After removal of 0 bases from V and 0 bases from J, the junction contained 8 bases not matched to a gene. From germline, CDR1 is GEAIGNYY and CDR2 EKD. This CDR3 region has 17 residues. The chain's CDR3 is CACDTLLGATYTDKLIF. The CDR3 DNA sequence: TGTGCCTGTGACACCTTACTGGGGGCCACGTACACCGATAAACTCATCTTT.

A few counts support this clone. A single base is all that separates this from a far larger clone, so a read error is likely. Other nucleotide sequences from this sample produce the same CDR3. J is TRDJ1 and V is TRDV2, with TRDD3 matching over 13 bases. This CDR3 spans 18 amino acids. Trimming took 2 bases from V and 2 from J; bases not matched to a gene: 10. CDR1 is GEAIGNYY, CDR2 EKD, per germline. The CDR3 bases are TGTGCCTGTGACAAGCTACTGGGGGATACGGGGGATACCGATAAACTCATCTTT. Protein product: CACDKLLGDTGDTDKLIF.